The 3 T cell receptor beta chains reported below all come from one sample, sequenced in a study of T cells in Graves' hyperthyroidism and ophthalmopathy. The TCR beta CDR3 regions underwent amplification using RNA transcripts as the source. First-round RT-PCR with HTBI primers amplified the TCR CDR3 region. Using its own MiXCR run on the multiplex PCR reads, TCRdb lists one record per CDR3 protein. The data hold over 350,000 distinct CDR3 sequences, with under 20% observed a single time. Sequences were obtained from blood. These receptors came from a man between 18 and 35 years old with Graves' ophthalmopathy.

This chain uses TRBV4-1 with TRBJ1-1; no definite D call. CDR3 length: 15 amino acids. CDR1 and CDR2 from the germline V gene are MGHRA and YSYEKL. V lost 4 bases, J lost 0 bases, and 12 bases lay in between. For the CDR3, the DNA is TGCGCCAGCAGCCTGGCCGGGGTTTTGAACACTGAAGCTTTCTTT. This codes for CASSLAGVLNTEAFF.

A note on this clonotype: No conserved phenylalanine or tryptophan ends this CDR3, so it is likely a read error. The V and J genes are TRBV28 and TRBJ1-4; no clear D gene. The V gene lost 2 bases and the J gene lost 5 bases, with 9 bases spanning the gap. The CDR3 is 14 residues long. Looked up from germline, CDR1 is MDHEN and CDR2 is SYDVKM. CDR3 coding DNA: TGTGCCAGCAGTTTACTCAGCCTGAATGAAAAACTGTTTCTT. As protein: CASSLLSLNEKLFL.

V and J are TRBV19 and TRBJ2-5, with TRBD2 matching 9 bases. J lost 3 bases, V lost 4 bases, and 9 bases had no gene match. Germline V CDR1 and CDR2: LNHDA, SQIVND (reference sequence). The CDR3 is made up of 16 amino acids. CDR3 in amino acids: CASSTTGTSFEETQYF. The CDR3 coding sequence is TGTGCCAGTAGTACCACCGGGACTAGCTTTGAAGAGACCCAGTACTTC.